The 14 T cell receptor beta chains listed next were all sequenced from one sample in a study of CD8+ T cells in alopecia areata. Following extraction, RNA underwent reverse transcription to cDNA, which served as the sequencing template. Profiled with immunoSEQ multiplex PCR; TCRdb holds only in-frame clones, not every one. This table holds over 150,000 clones, roughly 50% found once. Sequencing used CD8+ T cells sorted from blood. Every receptor here comes from a human donor in good health.

The table lists this clone with a few counts. The chain joins TRBV19 to TRBJ1-6; D gene unclear. The CDR3 sequence is 13 residues long. V was trimmed by 8 bases and J by 9 bases, leaving 14 bases between them. Germline lookup yields CDR1 LNHDA and CDR2 SQIVND (reference sequence). The CDR3 spells CASALGPGSPLHF. In DNA, the CDR3 is TGTGCCAGTGCTCTCGGGCCAGGTTCACCCCTCCACTTT. Filled out from reference TRBV19 and TRBJ1-6, the complete variable domain reads DGGITQSPKYLFRKEGQNVTLSCEQNLNHDAMYWYRQDPGQGLRLIYYSQIVNDFQKGDIAEGYSVSREKKESFPLTVTSAQKNPTAFYLCASALGPGSPLHFGNGTRLTVT.

The chain uses TRBV5-8 and TRBJ1-5; 7 positions agree with TRBD1. CDR3 length: 17 residues. V was pared by 4 bases and J by 0 bases, with 10 bases of the junction left unmatched. The germline V gene has CDR1 SGHTS and CDR2 YDEGEE. CDR3 DNA sequence: TGTGCCAGCAGCCCTGGGACAGTCGATTATAGCAATCAGCCCCAGCATTTT. Its translation is CASSPGTVDYSNQPQHF.

The chain combines TRBV27 with TRBJ2-6; unclear D gene. V gave up 4 bases and J gave up 4 bases, with 17 bases separating them. Per the germline V gene, CDR1 is MNHEY and CDR2 is SMNVEV (reference sequence). This CDR3 has 17 residues. CDR3 DNA: TGTGCCAGCAGTTCCCTAGATCTACGTCTCGGGGCCAACGTCCTGACTTTC. This codes for CASSSLDLRLGANVLTF.

This sequence joins TRBV2 and TRBJ2-5; 7 bases fit TRBD2. The CDR3 runs to 14 residues. In germline, CDR1 is SNHLY, CDR2 FYNNEI. The ends lost 8 bases at V and 2 bases at J; junction bases unmatched: 8. The chain's CDR3 is CASSGSGPQETQYF. The CDR3 nucleotides are TGTGCCAGCTCAGGTAGCGGGCCTCAAGAGACCCAGTACTTC.

The chain links TRBV2 to TRBJ2-5; 10 bases agree with TRBD1. Trimming at V came to 8 bases and at J to 7 bases, leaving 13 bases not matched to a gene. This CDR3 is 15 amino acids long. Germline CDR1 SNHLY, CDR2 FYNNEI. CDR3 protein: CASDRGQGREVTQYF. CDR3 bases: TGTGCCAGCGACCGGGGACAGGGGCGGGAGGTGACCCAGTACTTC.

V is TRBV15 and J is TRBJ2-1, with D possibly matching TRBD1 (6 bases). The germline V gene encodes CDR1 LNHNV and CDR2 YYDKDF (reference sequence). Trimming cost V 5 bases and J 6 bases, with 8 bases left between them. This CDR3 is built from 12 residues. The CDR3: CATSGGLNEQFF. The CDR3 bases are TGTGCCACCAGCGGGGGCCTCAATGAGCAGTTCTTC.

CDR3 protein: CASSPGVGEKLFF. The DNA of the CDR3 is TGTGCCAGCAGCCCCGGGGTGGGTGAAAAACTGTTTTTT. The chain recombines TRBV5-6 with TRBJ1-4; D remains ambiguous. Trimming took off 4 bases at V and 7 bases at J, with 11 bases between the two ends. This CDR3 has 13 amino acids. CDR1 SGHDT and CDR2 YYEEEE come from the germline V gene. Based on the CDR3 plus reference TRBV5-6 and TRBJ1-4, the full variable domain is DAGVTQSPTHLIKTRGQQVTLRCSPKSGHDTVSWYQQALGQGPQFIFQYYEEEERQRGNFPDRFSGHQFPNYSSELNVNALLLGDSALYLCASSPGVGEKLFFGSGTQLSVL.

This rearrangement joins TRBV29-1 to TRBJ2-5; perhaps TRBD2 as D (5 bases). V was shortened by 7 bases and J by 5 bases, with 20 bases between the two germline ends. Germline V gives CDR1 SQVTM, CDR2 ANQGSEA. CDR3 length equals 14 residues. In nucleotides, the CDR3 is TGCAGCGCCTTTTCGACACCCGGGGAGGAGACCCAGTACTTC. This gives the protein CSAFSTPGEETQYF.

This clone was detected ten times or more. V is TRBV29-1 and J is TRBJ1-2; 8 bases match TRBD1. CDR1 and CDR2 from the germline V gene are SQVTM and ANQGSEA. The CDR3 covers 16 residues. V gave up 2 bases and J gave up 0 bases; unmatched junction bases: 8. Here the CDR3 reads CSVEWTGLTSNYGYTF. Written as DNA, the CDR3 is TGCAGCGTTGAATGGACAGGGCTCACCTCTAACTATGGCTACACCTTC.

The chain uses TRBV9 and TRBJ2-6, with TRBD2 matching over 7 bases. With 3 bases clipped from V and 2 bases from J, the junction kept 5 bases outside the gene matches. This CDR3 is built from 16 residues. The germline CDR1 and CDR2 sequences are SGDLS and YYNGEE. As DNA, the CDR3 is TGTGCCAGCAGCGCGAACCGGGAGGCTGGGGCCAACGTCCTGACTTTC. Its protein is CASSANREAGANVLTF.

V and J are TRBV6-5 and TRBJ2-6; D gene uncertain. V was shortened by 4 bases and J by 0 bases, with 10 bases between the two germline ends. CDR1 is MNHEY, CDR2 SVGAGI, per germline. The CDR3 is made up of 16 amino acids. This chain's CDR3 is CASSLPASSGANVLTF. The CDR3 DNA reads TGTGCCAGCAGTTTGCCAGCAAGCTCTGGGGCCAACGTCCTGACTTTC.

This clone was seen just once. V usage is TRBV15 and J usage is TRBJ2-1; no clear D. Trimming removed 2 bases from V and 8 bases from J, with 10 bases in between. The CDR3 is 13 amino acids. From germline, CDR1 is LNHNV and CDR2 YYDKDF (reference sequence). For the CDR3, the DNA is TGTGCCACCAGCAGACTCCAACGGGATGAGCAGTTCTTC. Protein product: CATSRLQRDEQFF.

The V call is TRBV5-1, the J call TRBJ1-1; D not resolved. CDR1 and CDR2 (germline): SGHRS, YFSETQ. This CDR3 has 16 amino acids. The ends were cut back, 0 bases at V and 1 base at J, with 13 bases in the middle. CDR3 loop: CASSLAPSPENTEAFF. CDR3 sequence (DNA): TGCGCCAGCAGCTTGGCCCCGTCACCTGAGAACACTGAAGCTTTCTTT.

The chain uses TRBV28 and TRBJ2-4, with 8 bases fitting TRBD2. Per germline, CDR1 MDHEN and CDR2 SYDVKM. The length of the CDR3 is 13 residues. V shed 7 bases and J 5 bases; nucleotides not matched to a gene: 4. Written as DNA, the CDR3 is TGTGCCAGCATCTCGGGAGGGGAAAACATTCAGTACTTC. It encodes CASISGGENIQYF. Based on the CDR3 plus reference TRBV28 and TRBJ2-4, the full variable domain is DVKVTQSSRYLVKRTGEKVFLECVQDMDHENMFWYRQDPGLGLRLIYFSYDVKMKEKGDIPEGYSVSREKKERFSLILESASTNQTSMYLCASISGGENIQYFGAGTRLSVL.